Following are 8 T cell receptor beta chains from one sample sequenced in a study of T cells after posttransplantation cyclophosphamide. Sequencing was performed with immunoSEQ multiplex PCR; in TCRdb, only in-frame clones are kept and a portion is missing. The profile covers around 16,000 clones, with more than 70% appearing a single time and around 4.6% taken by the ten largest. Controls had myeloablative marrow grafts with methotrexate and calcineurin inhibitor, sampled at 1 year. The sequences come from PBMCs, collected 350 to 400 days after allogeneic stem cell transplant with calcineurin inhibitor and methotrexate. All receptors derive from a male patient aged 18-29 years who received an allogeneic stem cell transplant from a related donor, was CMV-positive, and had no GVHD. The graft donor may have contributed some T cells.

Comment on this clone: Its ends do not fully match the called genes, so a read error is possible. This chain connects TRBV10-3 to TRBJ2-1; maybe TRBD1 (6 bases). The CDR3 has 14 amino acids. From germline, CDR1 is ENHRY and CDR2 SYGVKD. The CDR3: CAIKQGFSYSEQFF. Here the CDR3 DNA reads TGTGCCATTAAACAGGGATTCTCCTACAGTGAGCAGTTCTTC.

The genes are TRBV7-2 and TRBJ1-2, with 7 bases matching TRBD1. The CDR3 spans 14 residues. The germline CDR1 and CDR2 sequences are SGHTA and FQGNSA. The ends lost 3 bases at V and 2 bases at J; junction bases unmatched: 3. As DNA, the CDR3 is TGTGCCAGCAGCTTTAACAGGGGAAACTATGGCTACACCTTC. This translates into CASSFNRGNYGYTF. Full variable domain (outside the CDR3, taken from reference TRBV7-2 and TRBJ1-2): GAGVSQSPSNKVTEKGKDVELRCDPISGHTALYWYRQSLGQGLEFLIYFQGNSAPDKSGLPSDRFSAERTGGSVSTLTIQRTQQEDSAVYLCASSFNRGNYGYTFGSGTRLTVV.

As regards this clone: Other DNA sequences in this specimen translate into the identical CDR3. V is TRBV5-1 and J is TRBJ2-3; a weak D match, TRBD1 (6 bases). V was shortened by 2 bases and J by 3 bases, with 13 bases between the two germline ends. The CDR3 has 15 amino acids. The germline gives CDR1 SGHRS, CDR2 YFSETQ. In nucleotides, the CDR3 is TGCGCCAGCAGCTTAACAGGGAGTCCTACAGATACGCAGTATTTT. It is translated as CASSLTGSPTDTQYF.

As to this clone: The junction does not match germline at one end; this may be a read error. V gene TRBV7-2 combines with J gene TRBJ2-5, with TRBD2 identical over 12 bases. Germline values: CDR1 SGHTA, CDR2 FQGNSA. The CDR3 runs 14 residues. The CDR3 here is CASSLAGGLETQYF. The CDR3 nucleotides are TGTGCCAGCAGCCTAGCGGGAGGGTTAGAGACCCAGTACTTC. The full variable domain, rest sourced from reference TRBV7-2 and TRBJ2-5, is GAGVSQSPSNKVTEKGKDVELRCDPISGHTALYWYRQSLGQGLEFLIYFQGNSAPDKSGLPSDRFSAERTGGSVSTLTIQRTQQEDSAVYLCASSLAGGLETQYFGPGTRLLVL.

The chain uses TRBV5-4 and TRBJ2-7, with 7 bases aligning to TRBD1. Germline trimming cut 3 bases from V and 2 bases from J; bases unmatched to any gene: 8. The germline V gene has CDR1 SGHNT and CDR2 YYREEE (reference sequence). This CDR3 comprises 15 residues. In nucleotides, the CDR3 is TGTGCCAGCAGCTCCGATGGACAGGTCGCCTACGAGCAGTACTTC. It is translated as CASSSDGQVAYEQYF. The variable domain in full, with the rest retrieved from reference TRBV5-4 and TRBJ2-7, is ETGVTQSPTHLIKTRGQQVTLRCSSQSGHNTVSWYQQALGQGPQFIFQYYREEENGRGNFPPRFSGLQFPNYSSELNVNALELDDSALYLCASSSDGQVAYEQYFGPGTRLTVT.

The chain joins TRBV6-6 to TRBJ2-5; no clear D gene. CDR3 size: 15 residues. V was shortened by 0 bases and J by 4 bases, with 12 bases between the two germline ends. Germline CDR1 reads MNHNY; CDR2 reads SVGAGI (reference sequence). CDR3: CASSYSHSMVETQYF. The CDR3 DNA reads TGTGCCAGCAGTTACTCGCACAGTATGGTAGAGACCCAGTACTTC.

DNA for the CDR3: TGTGCCAGCAGTTTGGTGCAGGAGGGGAAAGAGACCCAGTACTTC. It codes for CASSLVQEGKETQYF. The chain joins TRBV28 to TRBJ2-5; D perhaps matches TRBD2 (6 bases). The CDR3 is 15 residues long. The V gene lost 3 bases and the J gene lost 3 bases, with 14 bases spanning the gap. Germline V gene sequence: CDR1 MDHEN, CDR2 SYDVKM.

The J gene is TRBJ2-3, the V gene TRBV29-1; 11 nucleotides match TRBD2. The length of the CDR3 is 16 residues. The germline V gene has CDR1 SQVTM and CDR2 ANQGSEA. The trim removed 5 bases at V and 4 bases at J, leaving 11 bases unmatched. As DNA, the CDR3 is TGCAGCGTTTTAGGGCGGGGTAGCGGGAGGGCAGATACGCAGTATTTT. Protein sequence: CSVLGRGSGRADTQYF.